This TCR beta chain appears in the sequencing data of a study of shared clonotypes between healthy human individuals. Study as a whole: CD4 naive and CD4 memory each took three plates per donor, while CD8 naive took two and CD8 memory one. Study-level findings and limits: Clonotypes shared by all four donors outscored non-shared clonotypes in generation probability.

It was CD45RO-negative cells, positively selected for CCR7, that made up naive CD8 cells, with terminally differentiated effector memory CD45RA+ cells excluded. V was cut by 4 bases and J by 0 bases, with 10 bases left in between. Germline V gene data show CDR1 as SQVTM and CDR2 as ANQGSEA. This CDR3 is built from 13 residues. In its sample, this clone was seen once. Its antigen is not identified. Source study methods: Filtering differed because ImmunoSEQ produced junction-only sequences that carried no quality scores. Libraries were prepared by immunoSEQ multiplex PCR; TCRdb keeps only in-frame clonotypes and omits some of them. V, J and clone size derive from that table, while D and trimming were established from the DNA sequence. The table records around 580,000 clones, 95% to 98% of them present only once.

The V gene is TRBV29-1, the J gene TRBJ2-7, with unresolved D. This receptor was taken from a man aged 25 to 40 in good health. What was sequenced was naive CD8+ T cells sorted from blood. The CDR3 coding sequence is TGCAGCGTTGGGCTCGTTCTCTCCTACGAGCAGTACTTC. This gives the protein CSVGLVLSYEQYF.